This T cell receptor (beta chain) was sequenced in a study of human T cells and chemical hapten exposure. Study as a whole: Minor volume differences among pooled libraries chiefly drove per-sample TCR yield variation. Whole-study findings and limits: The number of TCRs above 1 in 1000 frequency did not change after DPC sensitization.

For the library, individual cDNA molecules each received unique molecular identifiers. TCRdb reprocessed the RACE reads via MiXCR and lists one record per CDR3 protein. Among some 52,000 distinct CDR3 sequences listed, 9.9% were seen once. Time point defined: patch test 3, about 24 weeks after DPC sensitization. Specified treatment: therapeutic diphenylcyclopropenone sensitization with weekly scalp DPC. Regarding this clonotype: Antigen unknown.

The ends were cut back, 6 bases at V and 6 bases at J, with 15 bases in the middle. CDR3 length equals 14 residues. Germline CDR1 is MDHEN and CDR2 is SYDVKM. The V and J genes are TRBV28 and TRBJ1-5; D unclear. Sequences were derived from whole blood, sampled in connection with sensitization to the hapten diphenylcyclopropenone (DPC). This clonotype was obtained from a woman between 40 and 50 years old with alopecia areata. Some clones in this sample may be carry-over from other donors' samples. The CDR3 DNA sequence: TGTGCCAGCAGGCCCGGAGCGTCGGCTCAGCCCCAGCATTTT. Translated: CASRPGASAQPQHF. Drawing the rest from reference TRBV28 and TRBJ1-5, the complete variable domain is DVKVTQSSRYLVKRTGEKVFLECVQDMDHENMFWYRQDPGLGLRLIYFSYDVKMKEKGDIPEGYSVSREKKERFSLILESASTNQTSMYLCASRPGASAQPQHFGDGTRLSIL.